This T cell receptor beta chain derives from a study of blood T cell repertoires in COVID-19. Overall study: Donors in the United States, Italy and Spain gave samples during acute or convalescent COVID-19.

The method was immunoSEQ multiplex PCR; TCRdb's version includes in-frame clones alone and lacks a portion of them. There are more than 150,000 clones in the sample; 65% to 85% occur only once, and approximately 15% lies in the top ten. Germline CDR1 reads SGHAT; CDR2 reads FQNNGV. The CDR3 spans 16 residues. Trimming took off 3 bases at V and 1 base at J, with 13 bases between the two ends. This chain connects TRBV11-2 to TRBJ2-1, with D unclear. The sample consisted of peripheral blood. The TCR comes from a man aged 55 to 70 with active or convalescent COVID-19. DNA for the CDR3: TGTGCCAGCAGCTTCACCCCTAAAGATTCCTACAATGAGCAGTTCTTC. This encodes CASSFTPKDSYNEQFF.